This T cell receptor beta chain was obtained from a study of vaccination effects on CD4 cells after COVID-19. ViraFEST used viral peptide pools to expand antigen-specific CD4+ T cells before sequencing. After around 10 days in culture, the CD4+ T cells were isolated. Neither prior SARS-CoV-2 infection nor positive nucleocapsid antibodies were present in the vaccine recipients. PBMC were cultured at a few million per well with 8 to 10 IU/ml IL-2 and around 9.4 ug/ml peptides. Replacing half the medium with IL-2 medium was done on days 3 and 7. Here immunoSEQ multiplex PCR was the method, and the copy in TCRdb shows in-frame clones only, minus some. The sample consists of over 60,000 clones, about 72% of them appearing once. The CDR3 is made up of 13 amino acids. V lost 2 bases to trimming and J lost 4 bases, with 9 bases between them. The germline V gene has CDR1 SGHTS and CDR2 YDEGEE. Comments on this clone: The antigen is unknown.

Sequences were derived from CD4+ T cells from PBMCs cultured with HCoV-NL63 spike peptides, sampled before COVID-19 vaccination. The receptor was derived from a human donor who received a COVID-19 vaccine. The chain links TRBV5-8 to TRBJ1-2; D is perhaps TRBD1 (5 bases). CDR3 loop: CASSLGTAYGYTF. Written as DNA, the CDR3 is TGTGCCAGCAGCTTAGGGACCGCCTATGGCTACACCTTC.